In its sample, the clone carrying this T cell receptor (beta chain) was seen a few times. The antigen is unknown. TCRdb itself ran the 5' RACE reads through MiXCR, one entry per CDR3 protein. Among 450,000 to 550,000 distinct CDR3 sequences listed, roughly 22% were seen once. This record belongs to a study of T cells after yellow fever vaccination. Across the study: SMART-Seq v4 Ultra Low Input handled preparation of low-cell-number fractions. Study outcomes and limitations: When the response was secondary, it was weaker but reached its peak faster, day 5 versus 15. Subsequent booster samples again held most clones from primary vaccination (96% CD4, 85% to 90% CD8). Abundant clonotypes (contaminants from the bulk population) could be present in FACS-sorted repertoires.

In germline, CDR1 is SGHNT, CDR2 YYREEE (reference sequence). The CDR3 is made up of 15 amino acids. The V segment lost 0 bases and the J segment 6 bases; nucleotides outside the gene matches: 4. Sequences were derived from PBMCs, sampled approximately 22 days after the first yellow fever vaccination. The source of this sequence is a man aged 18 to 30 who received the YFV17D yellow fever vaccine. The chain combines TRBV5-4 with TRBJ2-2; 8 bases fit TRBD1. The CDR3 DNA reads TGTGCCAGCAGCTTGGCCAGGGGGCTGGCCGGGGAGCTGTTTTTT. Its translation is CASSLARGLAGELFF.